The 5 T cell receptor beta chains listed next were all sequenced from one sample in a study of shared clonotypes between healthy human individuals. Generated by immunoSEQ multiplex PCR, the TCRdb table keeps only in-frame clones and is missing some. The sample has over a million clones; 95% to 97% are singletons. The sequenced sample was naive CD4+ T cells sorted from blood. The subset: CD45RA+ positively selected. These receptors came from a man aged 25 to 45 in good health.

V usage is TRBV5-4 and J usage is TRBJ2-4; unclear D gene. Looked up from germline, CDR1 is SGHNT and CDR2 is YYREEE (reference sequence). The CDR3 has 15 amino acids. Trimming pared 4 bases from V and 0 bases from J, leaving 11 bases between. The CDR3 DNA reads TGTGCCAGCAGCACCCGGGCCGAAGCCAAAAACATTCAGTACTTC. Encoded protein: CASSTRAEAKNIQYF.

This clone was counted once. The V gene is TRBV11-3, the J gene TRBJ2-1, with D uncertain. Between the trimmed V and J ends, which lost 4 bases and 0 bases, there was a span of 13 bases. The V gene's germline CDR1 is SGHNT and CDR2 YENEEA. This CDR3 spans 16 amino acids. The CDR3 region is CASSSRELSSYNEQFF. CDR3 DNA sequence: TGTGCCAGCAGCTCCCGTGAGTTGAGCTCCTACAATGAGCAGTTCTTC.

This clone was observed a single time. The genes are TRBV6-1 and TRBJ1-1, with TRBD1 as a possible D gene (6 bases). The germline V gene has CDR1 MNHNS and CDR2 SASEGT. Trimming stripped 9 bases from V and 11 bases from J, with 13 bases between. The CDR3 loop spans 10 amino acids. CDR3 nucleotides: TGTGCCAGGAAGGACAGAGAGGCTTTCTTT. Residues: CARKDREAFF.

This chain joins TRBV19 and TRBJ2-1; 9 bases are shared with TRBD2. Losses at the gene ends were 0 bases for V and 2 bases for J; bases not matched to a gene: 2. CDR1 and CDR2 (germline): LNHDA, SQIVND (reference sequence). The CDR3 runs to 16 residues. The CDR3 loop is CASSIEGGRAYNEQFF. CDR3 sequence (DNA): TGTGCCAGTAGTATAGAGGGCGGGAGGGCCTACAATGAGCAGTTCTTC.

The chain combines TRBV7-3 with TRBJ2-2; 12 bases are shared with TRBD2. The CDR3 sequence is 15 residues long. The ends lost 6 bases at V and 6 bases at J; junction bases unmatched: 5. Germline CDR1 is SGHTA and CDR2 is FQGTGA. CDR3 sequence (DNA): TGTGCCAGCAGTCCTAGCGGGAGGGCCCCCGGGGAGCTGTTTTTT. This translates into CASSPSGRAPGELFF.